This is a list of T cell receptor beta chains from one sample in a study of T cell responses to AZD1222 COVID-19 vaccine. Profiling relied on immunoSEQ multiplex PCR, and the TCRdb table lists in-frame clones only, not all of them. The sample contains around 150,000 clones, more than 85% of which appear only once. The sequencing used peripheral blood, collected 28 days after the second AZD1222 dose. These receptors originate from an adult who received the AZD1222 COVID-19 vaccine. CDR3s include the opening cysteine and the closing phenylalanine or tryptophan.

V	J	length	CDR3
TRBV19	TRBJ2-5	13	CASSWTGKETQYF
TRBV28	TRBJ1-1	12	CATEGSGTEAFF
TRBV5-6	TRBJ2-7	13	CASRDSLSYEQYF
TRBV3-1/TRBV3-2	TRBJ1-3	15	CASTPSWGPGNTIYF
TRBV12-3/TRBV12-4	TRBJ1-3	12	CASSFEGNTIYF
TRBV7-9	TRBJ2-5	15	CASSLTQPRGETQYF
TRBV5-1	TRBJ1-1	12	CASRKSNTEAFF
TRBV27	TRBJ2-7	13	CASSLTSSYEQYF
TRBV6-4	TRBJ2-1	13	CASSDGTHNEQFF
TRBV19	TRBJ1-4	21	CASSMEDVFPGRITRNEKLFF
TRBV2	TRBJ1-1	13	CASSGTGGTEAFF
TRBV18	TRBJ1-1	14	CASSPQGRNTEAFF
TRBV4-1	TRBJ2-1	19	CASSQGLRGTAISYNEQFF
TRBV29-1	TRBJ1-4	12	CSVVGGNEKLFF
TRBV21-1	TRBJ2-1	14	CASSKADPGDEQFF
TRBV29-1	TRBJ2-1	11	CSVNRDGEQFF
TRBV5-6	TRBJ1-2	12	CASSPGQWGYTF
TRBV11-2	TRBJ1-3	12	CASSQYGNTIYF
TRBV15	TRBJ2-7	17	CATSRASSGRARWEQYF
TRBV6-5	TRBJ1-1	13	CASSYASGTEAFF
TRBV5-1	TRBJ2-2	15	CASSSSGPITGELFF
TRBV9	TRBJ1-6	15	CASSVDPRDNSPLHF
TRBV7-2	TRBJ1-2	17	CASSPSAPQGAGSGYTF
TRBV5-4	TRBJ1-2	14	CASSVDSSNYGYTF
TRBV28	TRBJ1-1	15	CASRGQGHPNTEAFF
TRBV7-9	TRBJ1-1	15	CASSLGGAVTTEAFF
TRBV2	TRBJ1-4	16	CASSEMMGQGAGKLFF
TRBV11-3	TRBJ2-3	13	CASSFYPTDTQYF
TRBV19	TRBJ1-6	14	CASSGIPDNSPLHF
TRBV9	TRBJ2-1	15	CASSAGTSVYNEQFF
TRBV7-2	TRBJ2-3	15	CASSALGGRTDTQYF
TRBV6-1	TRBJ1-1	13	CASSEERVTEAFF
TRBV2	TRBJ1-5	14	CASRGGVSNQPQHF
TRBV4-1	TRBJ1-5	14	CARRAQGASAPQHF
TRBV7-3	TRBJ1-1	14	CASSLTAENTEAFF
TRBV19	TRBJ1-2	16	CASSTRQGIPGDGYTF
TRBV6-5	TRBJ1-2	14	CASSYDGTLYGYTF
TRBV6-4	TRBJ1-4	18	CASSVQDRGRLGDEKLFF
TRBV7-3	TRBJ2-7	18	CASSLCSSGRISSYEQYF
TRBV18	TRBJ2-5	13	CASSPLPDGTQYF
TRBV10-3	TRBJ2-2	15	CAISQREGNTGELFF
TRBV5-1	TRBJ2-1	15	CASSLAGEVRSEQFF
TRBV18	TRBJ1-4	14	CASSPFGPNEKLFF
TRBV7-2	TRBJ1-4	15	CASSPELHIDEKLFF
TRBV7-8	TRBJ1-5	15	CASSLKTGVRQPQHF
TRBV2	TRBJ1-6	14	CASSELEGDSPLHF
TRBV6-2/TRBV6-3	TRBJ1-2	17	CASSTTTGRRANYGYTF
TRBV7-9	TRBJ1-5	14	CASSSSVSTQPQHF
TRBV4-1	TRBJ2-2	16	CASSQPDSTGTGELFF
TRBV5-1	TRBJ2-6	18	CASRPREGRATGANVLTF
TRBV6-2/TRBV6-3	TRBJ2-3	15	CASSPGTSVRDTQYF
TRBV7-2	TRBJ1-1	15	CASSLIGQGNTEAFF
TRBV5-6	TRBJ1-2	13	CASSLGPFYGYTF
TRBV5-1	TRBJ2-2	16	CASSLGPESGTGELFF
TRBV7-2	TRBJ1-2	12	CASSSGLGGYTF
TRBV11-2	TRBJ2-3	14	CASSSGTSRNTQYF
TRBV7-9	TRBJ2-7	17	CASSLEFGYRFSYEQYF
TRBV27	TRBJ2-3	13	CASSLREADTQYF
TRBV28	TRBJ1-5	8	CASGPQHF
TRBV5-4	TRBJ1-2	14	CASSLGGDNYGYTF